This TCR beta chain was profiled in a study of shared clonotypes between healthy human individuals. General study results and limits: Non-shared clonotypes had lower generation probabilities than clonotypes shared by all four sorted-subset donors. The small donor group covered limited genetic and exposure diversity.

A remark on this clone: Its antigen is not identified.

Genomic DNA of every subset was divided equally among multiple immunoSEQ plates. Repertoires were generated with immunoSEQ multiplex PCR, while TCRdb's copy carries only in-frame clones and drops some. The sample contains hundreds of thousands of clones, roughly 98% of which appear only once. Per the germline V gene, CDR1 is SGHNT and CDR2 is YYREEE (reference sequence). Trimming at V came to 4 bases and at J to 3 bases, leaving 12 bases not matched to a gene. The CDR3 runs to 16 residues. Naive CD8 populations comprised CD45RO-negative cells positively selected for CCR7, excluding terminally differentiated effector memory CD45RA+ cells.

The J gene is TRBJ2-7, the V gene TRBV5-4; 8 bases align to TRBD1. Sequencing was carried out using naive CD8+ T cells sorted from blood. The sequence derives from a man in his thirties or forties in good health. In DNA form, the CDR3 reads TGTGCCAGCAGCCCGAGGGGCCAGGGACAGGACTACGAGCAGTACTTC. Translating it yields CASSPRGQGQDYEQYF.